The clone carrying this TCR beta chain was picked up many times. As yet, its antigen is unknown. On the day of bone marrow donation, the related graft donor provided peripheral blood. The data were obtained in a study of T cells after posttransplantation cyclophosphamide. Study outcomes and limitations: TRB overlap between skin or GI tissue T cells and blood was limited. Donor CD8+ memory clones often dominated recipient blood repertoires at later times.

Using immunoSEQ multiplex PCR, the repertoire was profiled, and TCRdb retains in-frame clones only, with some absent. The sample includes roughly 26,000 clones, none of them occurring once. Germline V gene data show CDR1 as SGHAT and CDR2 as FQNNGV. With 5 bases clipped from V and 7 bases from J, the junction kept 7 bases outside the gene matches. The CDR3 sequence is 13 residues long. The sequence was obtained from a man aged 45-65 years in good health, CMV-negative, and a related stem cell transplant donor. Specimen: PBMCs. The gene calls are TRBV11-2 and TRBJ2-7; 8 bases align to TRBD1. CDR3 coding DNA: TGTGCCAGCAGCACCGACAGGGGTCGGGAGCAGTACTTC. Protein: CASSTDRGREQYF.